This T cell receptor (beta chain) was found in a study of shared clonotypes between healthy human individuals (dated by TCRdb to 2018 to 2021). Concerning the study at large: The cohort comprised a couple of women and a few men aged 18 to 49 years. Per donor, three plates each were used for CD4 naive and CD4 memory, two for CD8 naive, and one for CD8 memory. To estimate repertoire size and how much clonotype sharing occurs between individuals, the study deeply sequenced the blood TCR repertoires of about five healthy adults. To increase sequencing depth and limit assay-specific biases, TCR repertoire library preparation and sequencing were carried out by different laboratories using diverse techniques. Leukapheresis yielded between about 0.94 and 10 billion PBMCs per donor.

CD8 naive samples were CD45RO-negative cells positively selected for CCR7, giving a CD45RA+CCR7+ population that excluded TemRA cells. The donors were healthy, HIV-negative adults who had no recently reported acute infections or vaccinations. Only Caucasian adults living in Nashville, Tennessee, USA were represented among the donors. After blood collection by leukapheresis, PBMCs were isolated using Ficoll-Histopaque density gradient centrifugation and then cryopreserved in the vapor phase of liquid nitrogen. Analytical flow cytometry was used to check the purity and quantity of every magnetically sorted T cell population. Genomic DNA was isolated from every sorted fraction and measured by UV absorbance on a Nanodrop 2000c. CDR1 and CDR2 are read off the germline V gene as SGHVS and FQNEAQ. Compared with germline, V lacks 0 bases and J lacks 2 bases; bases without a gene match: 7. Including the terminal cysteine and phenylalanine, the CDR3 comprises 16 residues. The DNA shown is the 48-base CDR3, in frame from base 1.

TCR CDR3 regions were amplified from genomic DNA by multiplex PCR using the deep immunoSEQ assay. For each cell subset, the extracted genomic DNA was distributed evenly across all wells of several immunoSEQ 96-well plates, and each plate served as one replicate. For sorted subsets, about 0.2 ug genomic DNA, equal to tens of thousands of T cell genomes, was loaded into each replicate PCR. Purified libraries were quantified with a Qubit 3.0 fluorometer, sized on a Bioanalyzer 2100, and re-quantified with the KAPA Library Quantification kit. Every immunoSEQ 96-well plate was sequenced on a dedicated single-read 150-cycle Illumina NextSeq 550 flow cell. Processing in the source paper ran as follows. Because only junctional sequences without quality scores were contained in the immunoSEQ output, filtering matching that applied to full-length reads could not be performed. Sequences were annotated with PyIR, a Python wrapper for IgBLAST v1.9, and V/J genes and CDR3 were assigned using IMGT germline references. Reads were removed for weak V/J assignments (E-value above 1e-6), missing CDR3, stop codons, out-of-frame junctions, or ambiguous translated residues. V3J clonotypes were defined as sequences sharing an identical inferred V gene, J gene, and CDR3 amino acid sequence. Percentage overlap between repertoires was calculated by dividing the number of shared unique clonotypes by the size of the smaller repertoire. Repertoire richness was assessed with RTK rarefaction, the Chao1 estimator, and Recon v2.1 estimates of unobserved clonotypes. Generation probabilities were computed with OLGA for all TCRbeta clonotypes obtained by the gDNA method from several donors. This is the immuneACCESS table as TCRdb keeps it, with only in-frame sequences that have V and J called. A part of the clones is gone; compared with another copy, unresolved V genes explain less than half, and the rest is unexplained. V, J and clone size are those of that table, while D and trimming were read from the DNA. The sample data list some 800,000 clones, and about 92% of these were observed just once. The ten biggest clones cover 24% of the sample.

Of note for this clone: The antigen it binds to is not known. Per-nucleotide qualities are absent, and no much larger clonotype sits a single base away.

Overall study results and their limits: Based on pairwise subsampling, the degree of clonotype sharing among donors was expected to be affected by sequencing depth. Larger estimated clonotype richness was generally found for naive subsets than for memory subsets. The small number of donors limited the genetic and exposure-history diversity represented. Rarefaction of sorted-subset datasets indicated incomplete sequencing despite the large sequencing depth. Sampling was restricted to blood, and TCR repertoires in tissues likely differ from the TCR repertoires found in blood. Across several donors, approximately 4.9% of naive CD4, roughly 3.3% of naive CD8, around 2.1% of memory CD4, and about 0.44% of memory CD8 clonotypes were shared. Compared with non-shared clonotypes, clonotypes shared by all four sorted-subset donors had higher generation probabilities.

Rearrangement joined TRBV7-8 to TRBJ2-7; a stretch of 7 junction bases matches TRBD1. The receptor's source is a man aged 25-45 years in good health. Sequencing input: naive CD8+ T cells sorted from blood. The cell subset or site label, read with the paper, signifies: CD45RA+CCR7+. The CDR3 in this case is CASSLAVGTVTYEQYF. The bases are TGTGCCAGCAGCTTAGCTGTAGGGACAGTGACCTACGAGCAGTACTTC.